The 24 T cell receptor beta chains reported below all come from one sample, sequenced in a study of cytomegalovirus exposure and HLA in healthy donors. The PCR ran on 60 Vbeta and 13 Jbeta primers. The table came from immunoSEQ multiplex PCR; TCRdb's copy has only in-frame clones and leaves some out. The table shows about 55,000 clones, with roughly 85% occurring only once. The sample consisted of PBMCs. The receptors shown here come from a man younger than 40 in good health and CMV-seronegative.

The chain has TRBV30 and TRBJ2-7; D ambiguous. The germline V and J ends were trimmed by 4 bases and 1 base, with 5 bases remaining between them. The CDR3 has 11 residues. Germline V gene data show CDR1 as GTSNPN and CDR2 as SVGIG (reference sequence). CDR3 DNA: TGTGCCTGGACGCAGTCCTACGAGCAGTACTTC. This sequence encodes CAWTQSYEQYF.

The genes are TRBV28 and TRBJ2-5; possibly TRBD1 for D (6 bases). Germline V gene data show CDR1 as MDHEN and CDR2 as SYDVKM. This CDR3 region has 13 residues. Trimming cost V 7 bases and J 7 bases, with 16 bases left between them. CDR3 sequence reads: CASISGAGGTQYF. The CDR3 nucleotides read TGTGCCAGCATTTCAGGGGCAGGCGGGACCCAGTACTTC.

The CDR3: CASSLAQNSPLHF. The DNA of the CDR3 is TGTGCCAGCAGCTTAGCGCAGAATTCACCCCTCCACTTT. The chain recombines TRBV7-2 with TRBJ1-6; no clear D. Trimming removed 0 bases at V and 7 bases at J, with 4 bases between. The V gene's germline CDR1 is SGHTA and CDR2 FQGNSA. The CDR3 runs 13 residues.

The rearrangement joins TRBV29-1 to TRBJ1-2; TRBD1 matches 7 bases. The V gene end was trimmed by 7 bases and the J gene end by 8 bases; junction bases not matched to a gene: 7. CDR3 length: 11 residues. Germline V gene sequence: CDR1 SQVTM, CDR2 ANQGSEA. The CDR3 sequence: CSAGTVHGYTF. The DNA for the CDR3 is TGCAGCGCTGGGACAGTTCACGGCTACACCTTC. The full variable domain, with the rest looked up from reference TRBV29-1 and TRBJ1-2, is SAVISQKPSRDICQRGTSLTIQCQVDSQVTMMFWYRQQPGQSLTLIATANQGSEATYESGFVIDKFPISRPNLTFSTLTVSNMSPEDSSIYLCSAGTVHGYTFGSGTRLTVV.

The V call is TRBV7-2, the J call TRBJ2-1; D might be TRBD2 (6 bases). The germline V gene encodes CDR1 SGHTA and CDR2 FQGNSA. CDR3 length: 16 residues. Trimming pared 4 bases from V and 2 bases from J, leaving 15 bases between. The CDR3 protein is CASSYRRDSAYNEQFF. DNA for the CDR3: TGTGCCAGCAGCTACCGCCGGGACTCGGCCTACAATGAGCAGTTCTTC.

V gene TRBV7-3 combines with J gene TRBJ2-5; a possible D gene is TRBD2 (6 bases). V shed 0 bases and J shed 5 bases, with 10 bases lying between them. Germline V gives CDR1 SGHTA, CDR2 FQGTGA. This CDR3 has 14 residues. The CDR3 DNA reads as TGTGCCAGCAGCTTAACGGGGGGTTTGGAGACCCAGTACTTC. Amino acid sequence: CASSLTGGLETQYF.

The chain uses TRBV7-9 and TRBJ2-6, with TRBD1 matching 7 bases. The CDR3 extends over 18 amino acids. Germline CDR1 SEHNR, CDR2 FQNEAQ (reference sequence). With V trimmed by 5 bases and J by 4 bases, 14 bases remained unmatched. CDR3 residues: CASSLERTGLSGANVLTF. The CDR3, as DNA: TGTGCCAGCAGCCTCGAGAGGACAGGTCTTTCCGGGGCCAACGTCCTGACTTTC.

This chain connects TRBV7-2 to TRBJ1-1; D might be TRBD1 (6 bases). Germline loops: CDR1 SGHTA, CDR2 FQGNSA. V shed 5 bases and J shed 0 bases, with 10 bases lying between them. This CDR3 has 14 residues. As DNA, the CDR3 is TGTGCCAGCAGCGCTCAGGGGATGAACACTGAAGCTTTCTTT. Its protein product is CASSAQGMNTEAFF. Together with reference TRBV7-2 and TRBJ1-1, the CDR3 gives the full variable domain: GAGVSQSPSNKVTEKGKDVELRCDPISGHTALYWYRQSLGQGLEFLIYFQGNSAPDKSGLPSDRFSAERTGGSVSTLTIQRTQQEDSAVYLCASSAQGMNTEAFFGQGTRLTVV.

This chain links TRBV30 with TRBJ2-1; 14 bases fit TRBD2. This CDR3 is 14 amino acids long. V shed 1 base and J 16 bases; nucleotides not matched to a gene: 9. Germline loops: CDR1 GTSNPN, CDR2 SVGIG (reference sequence). The CDR3 region has the DNA TGTGCCTGGAGTGCCGGACTAGCGGGAGGCCCTGGATTCTTC. Translation: CAWSAGLAGGPGFF.

This clone was picked up a small number of times. The chain is built from TRBV7-6 and TRBJ2-1; 7 bases line up with TRBD2. CDR1 is SGHVS, CDR2 FNYEAQ, per germline. This CDR3 has 14 residues. V lost 2 bases and J lost 5; bases outside the gene matches: 3. CDR3 amino acids: CASSLRDYDNEQFF. The CDR3 DNA reads TGTGCCAGCAGCTTAAGGGACTACGACAATGAGCAGTTCTTC.

The V call is TRBV7-2, the J call TRBJ2-7, with 9 positions matching TRBD2. V shed 7 bases and J 5 bases; nucleotides not matched to a gene: 0. Germline CDR1 SGHTA, CDR2 FQGNSA. This CDR3 has 11 residues. For the CDR3, the DNA is TGTGCCAGCACTAGCGGGAACGAGCAGTACTTC. Translating gives CASTSGNEQYF.

This clone turned up a few times. The rearrangement links TRBV29-1 to TRBJ2-7, with 16 bases matching TRBD2. Looked up from germline, CDR1 is SQVTM and CDR2 is ANQGSEA. V shed 6 bases and J 2 bases; nucleotides not matched to a gene: 19. The CDR3 runs to 20 residues. CDR3 region: CSVTGTSGGATPRKTYEQYF. In DNA form, the CDR3 reads TGCAGCGTAACCGGGACTAGCGGGGGGGCTACGCCCCGAAAAACCTACGAGCAGTACTTC.

The rearrangement links TRBV9 to TRBJ1-2; 10 bases are a match to TRBD1. J lost 8 bases, V lost 0 bases, and 13 bases had no gene match. From germline, CDR1 is SGDLS and CDR2 YYNGEE. The CDR3 runs 17 residues. CDR3: CASSVGGTGVSSRGYTF. CDR3 in DNA: TGTGCCAGCAGCGTAGGGGGGACAGGGGTGTCCTCTAGAGGCTACACCTTC. The full variable domain, in which reference TRBV9 and TRBJ1-2 provide the parts outside the CDR3, is DSGVTQTPKHLITATGQRVTLRCSPRSGDLSVYWYQQSLDQGLQFLIQYYNGEERAKGNILERFSAQQFPDLHSELNLSSLELGDSALYFCASSVGGTGVSSRGYTFGSGTRLTVV.

The rearrangement uses TRBV5-1 and TRBJ2-5, with TRBD1 identical over 12 bases. Trimming at V came to 3 bases and at J to 5 bases, leaving 5 bases not matched to a gene. Germline values: CDR1 SGHRS, CDR2 YFSETQ. The CDR3 has 15 residues. This CDR3 is CASSWRDRGQETQYF. The CDR3 coding sequence is TGCGCCAGCAGCTGGCGGGACAGGGGGCAGGAGACCCAGTACTTC.

This chain joins TRBV18 and TRBJ1-2; no definite D call. The CDR3 contains 16 residues. Germline V gene sequence: CDR1 KGHSH, CDR2 LQKENI. The V and J ends lost 0 bases and 0 bases respectively, with 11 bases between them. In nucleotides, the CDR3 is TGTGCCAGCTCACCACCGAAGGCGGGAGCTAACTATGGCTACACCTTC. It translates to CASSPPKAGANYGYTF.

This chain connects TRBV6-5 to TRBJ2-3, with 8 bases identical to TRBD2. V gave up 7 bases and J gave up 2 bases; unmatched junction bases: 8. From germline, CDR1 is MNHEY and CDR2 SVGAGI. This CDR3 contains 15 residues. The DNA for the CDR3 is TGTGCCAGCAAAGGACTAGCTGCAGCCACAGATACGCAGTATTTT. It specifies CASKGLAAATDTQYF.

This rearrangement joins TRBV30 to TRBJ1-4, with 8 positions matching TRBD1. Germline V CDR1 and CDR2: GTSNPN, SVGIG (reference sequence). The V gene end was trimmed by 2 bases and the J gene end by 8 bases; junction bases not matched to a gene: 7. CDR3 length: 14 residues. CDR3 in DNA: TGTGCCTGGAGTCTCGGGACAGGTCAAGAAAAACTGTTTTTT. Its protein is CAWSLGTGQEKLFF. Combining the CDR3 with reference TRBV30 and TRBJ1-4 gives the whole variable domain SQTIHQWPATLVQPVGSPLSLECTVEGTSNPNLYWYRQAAGRGLQLLFYSVGIGQISSEVPQNLSASRPQDRQFILSSKKLLLSDSGFYLCAWSLGTGQEKLFFGSGTQLSVL.

This clone was detected only a few times. V gene TRBV6-1 combines with J gene TRBJ1-2; the D gene is possibly TRBD1 (5 bases). The V and J ends lost 2 bases and 4 bases respectively, with 14 bases between them. The CDR3 loop spans 15 amino acids. CDR1 MNHNS and CDR2 SASEGT come from the germline V gene. CDR3 nucleotides: TGTGCCAGCAGTGAATACAGGACCTACTCCTATGGCTACACCTTC. Amino acid sequence: CASSEYRTYSYGYTF.

This sequence joins TRBV7-9 and TRBJ2-7; a possible D gene is TRBD2 (5 bases). The CDR3 contains 15 residues. The V end lost 6 bases, the J end lost 7 bases, and 22 bases lay between the germline ends. The germline CDR1 and CDR2 sequences are SEHNR and FQNEAQ (reference sequence). The CDR3 DNA is TGTGCCAGCAGGCCCTCGTCGGGGAATTCGCTAGAGCAGTACTTC. Encoded protein: CASRPSSGNSLEQYF. The whole variable domain, filled in from reference TRBV7-9 and TRBJ2-7, reads DTGVSQNPRHKITKRGQNVTFRCDPISEHNRLYWYRQTLGQGPEFLTYFQNEAQLEKSRLLSDRFSAERPKGSFSTLEIQRTEQGDSAMYLCASRPSSGNSLEQYFGPGTRLTVT.

V usage is TRBV6-5 and J usage is TRBJ1-2; D gene uncertain. The CDR3 runs to 15 residues. V was pared by 2 bases and J by 6 bases, with 16 bases between. Germline V gene sequence: CDR1 MNHEY, CDR2 SVGAGI. DNA of the CDR3: TGTGCCAGCAGTTACGGACTCCCAAACGGGCATGGCTACACCTTC. This codes for CASSYGLPNGHGYTF.

The V gene is TRBV6-5, the J gene TRBJ1-1; D is perhaps TRBD1 (5 bases). The CDR3 length is 15 residues. V dropped 7 bases and J dropped 4 bases, with 19 bases sitting between them. Germline-derived CDR1 and CDR2 are MNHEY and SVGAGI. CDR3 sequence (DNA): TGTGCCAGCACCAAAGTTAGTGGACAAAGCACTGAAGCTTTCTTT. Encoded protein: CASTKVSGQSTEAFF.

The chain employs TRBV6-5 and TRBJ2-1; TRBD2 matches 8 bases. The CDR3 loop spans 16 amino acids. Germline V gene sequence: CDR1 MNHEY, CDR2 SVGAGI. V shed 1 base and J 7 bases; nucleotides not matched to a gene: 9. In DNA, the CDR3 is TGTGCCAGCAGTTACTTGCCCAGCGGGAGTGAGAATGAGCAGTTCTTC. This codes for CASSYLPSGSENEQFF.

This rearrangement joins TRBV27 to TRBJ1-4; D is possibly TRBD1 (5 bases). Per the germline V gene, CDR1 is MNHEY and CDR2 is SMNVEV (reference sequence). The germline V and J ends were trimmed by 0 bases and 8 bases, with 19 bases remaining between them. This CDR3 contains 17 residues. CDR3 protein: CASSLSLGAGVREKLFF. In DNA, the CDR3 is TGTGCCAGCAGTTTATCGTTAGGGGCCGGCGTGAGGGAAAAACTGTTTTTT.

The J gene is TRBJ2-7, the V gene TRBV7-9, with a tentative D call TRBD2 (6 bases). Germline V CDR1 and CDR2: SEHNR, FQNEAQ (reference sequence). Between the trimmed V and J ends, which lost 4 bases and 4 bases, there was a span of 20 bases. The CDR3 sequence is 16 residues long. CDR3 region: CASSSAEGIIGYEQYF. The CDR3 DNA reads as TGTGCCAGCAGCTCCGCGGAGGGGATAATCGGGTACGAGCAGTACTTC.